A single sample gave rise to the 5 T cell receptor beta chains below, sequenced in a study of memory CD4+ T cells and cytomegalovirus serostatus. Single viable CD3+CD4+CD8-CD45RO+ cells were sorted as the memory CD4+ T cells. TCRdb keeps only in-frame clones here, not all; method: immunoSEQ multiplex PCR. Of 50,000 to 60,000 clones listed, 82% are singletons. The sequenced material came from memory CD4+ T cells from blood. These receptors originate from an adult in good health and CMV-seronegative.

The chain links TRBV6-6 to TRBJ1-1, with TRBD1 as a possible D gene (6 bases). The CDR3 contains 15 residues. Germline CDR1 MNHNY, CDR2 SVGAGI (reference sequence). V was pared by 4 bases and J by 1 base, with 13 bases between. The CDR3 loop reads CASSFGGAGNTEAFF. The CDR3 DNA reads TGTGCCAGCAGTTTTGGGGGGGCGGGGAACACTGAAGCTTTCTTT.

The chain employs TRBV5-1 and TRBJ1-6, with D maybe TRBD1 (5 bases). CDR1 is SGHRS and CDR2 is YFSETQ in the germline V gene. Trimming pared 0 bases from V and 6 bases from J, leaving 16 bases between. The CDR3 is 17 residues long. As DNA, the CDR3 is TGCGCCAGCAGCTTGGGGCAGGGCCTTCACTCTAATTCACCCCTCCACTTT. It yields the protein CASSLGQGLHSNSPLHF.

The chain recombines TRBV5-1 with TRBJ2-5; no firm D call. This CDR3 region has 13 residues. V dropped 4 bases and J dropped 5 bases, with 12 bases sitting between them. Germline V gene data show CDR1 as SGHRS and CDR2 as YFSETQ. Here the CDR3 DNA reads TGCGCCAGCAGCCTCGGTCAGGCGGAGACCCAGTACTTC. Translating gives CASSLGQAETQYF. Supplemented by reference TRBV5-1 and TRBJ2-5, the full variable domain reads KAGVTQTPRYLIKTRGQQVTLSCSPISGHRSVSWYQQTPGQGLQFLFEYFSETQRNKGNFPGRFSGRQFSNSRSEMNVSTLELGDSALYLCASSLGQAETQYFGPGTRLLVL.

The V gene is TRBV6-1, the J gene TRBJ1-2, with unresolved D. V was pared by 1 base and J by 4 bases, with 16 bases between. This CDR3 region has 16 residues. Germline loops: CDR1 MNHNS, CDR2 SASEGT. The CDR3 DNA sequence: TGTGCCAGCAGTGAAGTTAGGTCGGAGAGAAGCTATGGCTACACCTTC. Translating it yields CASSEVRSERSYGYTF.

CDR3 protein: CASRTGQGNEQYF. Written as DNA, the CDR3 is TGCGCCAGCAGGACGGGACAGGGTAACGAGCAGTACTTC. J is TRBJ2-7 and V is TRBV5-1, with 9 bases that match TRBD1. The CDR3 runs to 13 residues. Germline trimming cut 5 bases from V and 5 bases from J; bases unmatched to any gene: 5. Germline V CDR1 and CDR2: SGHRS, YFSETQ.